This T cell receptor beta chain is from a study of persistence of HIV-infected CD4 T cells. Across the study: Up to about 200 mL blood was drawn at multiple time points; a couple of donors had single-time leukapheresis. Study-wide results and caveats: Degenerate expanded CDR3beta sequences were enriched among CMV- and Gag-responding cells.

Anti-CD3/anti-CD28 beads served as a nonspecific positive control stimulus. Sorting selected CD4+ T cells upregulating both CD40 ligand and CD69. Concerning this clone itself: Its specificity is not known.

The immunoSEQ assay was version 4, run in survey mode. Clones were read by immunoSEQ multiplex PCR, and TCRdb kept only the in-frame ones, dropping some. The sample contains 45,000 or so clones, about 87% of which appear only once. Germline CDR1 is SNHLY and CDR2 is FYNNEI. This CDR3 contains 14 residues. The ends were cut back, 6 bases at V and 3 bases at J, with 14 bases in the middle. Sequencing was performed on CD4+ T cells sorted from PBMCs after 18-hour stimulation, taken from a patient who received antiretroviral therapy. The chain recombines TRBV2 with TRBJ1-1; D is undetermined. The receptor was derived from an adult woman with HIV who was CMV-seropositive. The DNA for the CDR3 is TGTGCCAGCAGAGGAAGACCTTCGGACACTGAAGCTTTCTTT. This gives the protein CASRGRPSDTEAFF.